The clone carrying this TCR beta chain was counted only a few times. This entry comes from a study of blood T cell repertoires in COVID-19. Study background: Specimens from acute and convalescent COVID-19 originated in the United States, Italy and Spain. PBMCs, B-cell-depleted T cells, or T cells provided the cDNA or gDNA that made up the material.

This CDR3 contains 14 residues. The germline CDR1 and CDR2 sequences are LNHDA and SQIVND (reference sequence). With 1 base removed from V and 7 bases from J, the gap between germline ends came to 11 bases. As handled by the study authors: Amplification of reference gene primers was used by the study to estimate nucleated cell counts. The data were produced by immunoSEQ multiplex PCR, yet TCRdb's version contains in-frame clones alone and is incomplete. V and J calls and clone size follow that table, whereas D and trimming were derived from the DNA. Among about 200,000 clones, 88% were seen once, and the ten largest hold about 18%. The Seattle patients joined while their infection was active and were tracked longitudinally afterward.

Material for sequencing was peripheral blood. The clonotype originates from a man in his fifties or sixties with COVID-19, enrolled during active disease. V usage is TRBV19 and J usage is TRBJ1-5; D might be TRBD1 (6 bases). CDR3 protein: CASSIVGAGQPQHF. The CDR3 DNA sequence: TGTGCCAGTAGTATAGTGGGGGCCGGCCAGCCCCAGCATTTT.